Following are 15 T cell receptor beta chains from one sample sequenced in a study of regulatory dendritic cells for organ transplantation. Antigens of these TCRs are unknown. The method was immunoSEQ multiplex PCR; TCRdb's version includes in-frame clones alone and lacks a portion of them. The table shows 4,000 or so clones, with 60% to 75% occurring only once. Sorted T cells were CFSE-labeled and cultured 5 days with allogeneic regulatory or mature dendritic cells at 1:10. The source material was memory CD8+ T cells from blood cultured with dendritic cells. Subset defined: CD45RO+ memory T cells. The source is a human donor in good health.

The chain couples TRBV28 to TRBJ2-7, with 11 bases aligning to TRBD2. Germline CDR1 MDHEN, CDR2 SYDVKM. Losses at the gene ends were 3 bases for V and 4 bases for J; bases not matched to a gene: 2. The CDR3 runs to 14 residues. The CDR3 DNA reads as TGTGCCAGCAGTTTTGGGACTAGCGGATACGAGCAGTACTTC. Amino acids: CASSFGTSGYEQYF.

V and J are TRBV10-1 and TRBJ2-2, with D unresolved. V was cut by 6 bases and J by 2 bases, with 7 bases left in between. The CDR3 is 13 residues long. CDR1 is WNHNN and CDR2 is SYGVQD in the germline V gene (reference sequence). In nucleotides, the CDR3 is TGCGCCAGCAGCGACCTTAACACCGGGGAGCTGTTTTTT. This translates into CASSDLNTGELFF.

The V and J genes are TRBV28 and TRBJ2-3, with 9 bases aligning to TRBD1. V lost 6 bases and J lost 1; bases outside the gene matches: 8. This CDR3 comprises 16 residues. Per germline, CDR1 MDHEN and CDR2 SYDVKM. CDR3 sequence reads: CASSILGDRGTDTQYF. In DNA, the CDR3 is TGTGCCAGCAGCATTCTAGGGGACAGGGGCACAGATACGCAGTATTTT.

The CDR3 DNA sequence: TGTGCCATCAGTGAGTCCGACCTAGACAGGGTCACTGAAGCTTTCTTT. Translated, it gives CAISESDLDRVTEAFF. The chain combines TRBV10-3 with TRBJ1-1; 7 bases are shared with TRBD1. Germline CDR1 and CDR2: ENHRY and SYGVKD. The CDR3 contains 16 residues. Losses at the gene ends were 0 bases for V and 4 bases for J; bases not matched to a gene: 8.

The gene calls are TRBV10-2 and TRBJ2-7; 13 bases are shared with TRBD2. Germline CDR1 is WSHSY and CDR2 is SAAADI. This CDR3 has 14 residues. V gave up 2 bases and J gave up 11 bases; unmatched junction bases: 6. This CDR3 reads CASSEGLAGEDEYF. The CDR3 bases are TGCGCCAGCAGTGAGGGACTAGCGGGAGAAGACGAGTACTTC.

This clone was seen a handful of times. The chain is built from TRBV4-3 and TRBJ2-7; 11 nucleotides match TRBD2. This CDR3 comprises 15 residues. V shed 0 bases and J 3 bases; nucleotides not matched to a gene: 1. The germline gives CDR1 LGHNA, CDR2 YSLEER. Here the CDR3 DNA reads TGCGCCAGCAGCCAAGATCTAGCGGGGGGCTACGAGCAGTACTTC. Translating gives CASSQDLAGGYEQYF.

This chain links TRBV4-3 with TRBJ2-7, with D possibly being TRBD1 (6 bases). Germline values: CDR1 LGHNA, CDR2 YSLEER. CDR3 size: 15 residues. Trimming stripped 1 base from V and 3 bases from J, with 13 bases between. CDR3 amino acids: CASSQGTGWDYEQYF. The CDR3 DNA reads TGCGCCAGCAGCCAAGGAACAGGGTGGGACTACGAGCAGTACTTC.

This chain uses TRBV4-3 with TRBJ1-1, with TRBD1 as a possible D gene (5 bases). CDR3 length: 15 residues. V gave up 4 bases and J gave up 1 base, with 13 bases separating them. Germline-derived CDR1 and CDR2 are LGHNA and YSLEER. CDR3 in DNA: TGCGCCAGCAGCCCGGTCGGGGGACCGAACACTGAAGCTTTCTTT. This encodes CASSPVGGPNTEAFF.

V gene TRBV30 combines with J gene TRBJ2-1; a possible D gene is TRBD1 (6 bases). V was trimmed by 0 bases and J by 10 bases, leaving 13 bases between them. CDR3 length: 13 residues. From germline, CDR1 is GTSNPN and CDR2 SVGIG (reference sequence). CDR3 sequence: CAWSVGLGGEQFF. The CDR3 DNA reads TGTGCCTGGAGTGTAGGGCTAGGGGGAGAGCAGTTCTTC.

J is TRBJ2-1 and V is TRBV5-4; 8 nucleotides line up with TRBD2. CDR3 length equals 16 residues. Germline assignment: CDR1 SGHNT and CDR2 YYREEE (reference sequence). J was trimmed by 8 bases and V by 4 bases; bases with no gene match: 14. The CDR3 spells CASSLLAGTRVYEQFF. CDR3 nucleotide sequence: TGTGCCAGCAGCCTGTTAGCCGGGACTAGAGTCTATGAGCAGTTCTTC.

The rearrangement uses TRBV2 and TRBJ2-7; 7 bases fit TRBD1. Germline lookup yields CDR1 SNHLY and CDR2 FYNNEI. This CDR3 comprises 13 residues. After removal of 7 bases from V and 2 bases from J, the junction contained 5 bases not matched to a gene. CDR3 protein: CASTKGATYEQYF. In nucleotides, the CDR3 is TGTGCCAGCACGAAGGGGGCCACCTACGAGCAGTACTTC. Supplemented by reference TRBV2 and TRBJ2-7, the full variable domain reads EPEVTQTPSHQVTQMGQEVILRCVPISNHLYFYWYRQILGQKVEFLVSFYNNEISEKSEIFDDQFSVERPDGSNFTLKIRSTKLEDSAMYFCASTKGATYEQYFGPGTRLTVT.

This clone has just one count. The chain carries TRBV28 and TRBJ2-7; D is perhaps TRBD1 (6 bases). V was pared by 3 bases and J by 7 bases, with 16 bases between. The length of the CDR3 is 14 residues. CDR1 is MDHEN and CDR2 is SYDVKM in the germline V gene. The chain's CDR3 is CASSFGGQPHEQYF. Written as DNA, the CDR3 is TGTGCCAGCAGTTTCGGAGGACAGCCCCATGAGCAGTACTTC. The whole variable domain, filled in from reference TRBV28 and TRBJ2-7, reads DVKVTQSSRYLVKRTGEKVFLECVQDMDHENMFWYRQDPGLGLRLIYFSYDVKMKEKGDIPEGYSVSREKKERFSLILESASTNQTSMYLCASSFGGQPHEQYFGPGTRLTVT.

The chain links TRBV9 to TRBJ2-1, with 7 bases lining up with TRBD2. This CDR3 is 14 amino acids long. Trimming cost V 0 bases and J 6 bases; bases outside gene matches: 3. Germline lookup yields CDR1 SGDLS and CDR2 YYNGEE. The DNA for the CDR3 is TGTGCCAGCAGCGTAGGCGGGAGCGTCAATGAGCAGTTCTTC. The encoded protein is CASSVGGSVNEQFF.

The CDR3 loop is CATSRDDEVATYEQYF. CDR3 DNA sequence: TGTGCCACCAGCAGAGATGACGAAGTAGCCACCTACGAGCAGTACTTC. This chain joins TRBV15 and TRBJ2-7; D not certain. Trimming removed 0 bases at V and 2 bases at J, with 14 bases between. Germline lookup yields CDR1 LNHNV and CDR2 YYDKDF (reference sequence). This CDR3 contains 16 residues.

V and J are TRBV5-5 and TRBJ2-3; D call uncertain. Trimming cost V 2 bases and J 2 bases, with 15 bases left between them. Germline CDR1 is SGHKS and CDR2 is YYEKEE (reference sequence). The CDR3 is 16 residues long. CDR3 protein: CASSLSRAYLTDTQYF. The CDR3 DNA reads TGTGCCAGCAGCTTAAGCCGGGCCTACCTCACAGATACGCAGTATTTT.